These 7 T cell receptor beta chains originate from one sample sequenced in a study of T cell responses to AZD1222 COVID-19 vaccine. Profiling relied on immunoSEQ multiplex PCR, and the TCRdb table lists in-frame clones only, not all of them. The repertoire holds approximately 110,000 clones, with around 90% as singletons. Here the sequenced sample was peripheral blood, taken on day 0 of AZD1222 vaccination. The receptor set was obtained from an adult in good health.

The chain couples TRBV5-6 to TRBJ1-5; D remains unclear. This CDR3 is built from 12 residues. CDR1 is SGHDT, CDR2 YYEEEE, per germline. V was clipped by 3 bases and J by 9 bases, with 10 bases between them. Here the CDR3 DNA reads TGTGCCAGCAGCTATGACGCAGGGCCCCAGCATTTT. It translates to CASSYDAGPQHF. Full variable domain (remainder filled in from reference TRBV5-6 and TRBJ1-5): DAGVTQSPTHLIKTRGQQVTLRCSPKSGHDTVSWYQQALGQGPQFIFQYYEEEERQRGNFPDRFSGHQFPNYSSELNVNALLLGDSALYLCASSYDAGPQHFGDGTRLSIL.

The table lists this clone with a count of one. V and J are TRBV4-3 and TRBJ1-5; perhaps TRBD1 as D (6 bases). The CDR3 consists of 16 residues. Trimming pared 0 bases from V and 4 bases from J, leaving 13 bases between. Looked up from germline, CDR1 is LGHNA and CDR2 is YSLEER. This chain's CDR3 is CASSQDFGQINQPQHF. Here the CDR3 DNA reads TGCGCCAGCAGCCAAGATTTTGGACAGATTAATCAGCCCCAGCATTTT.

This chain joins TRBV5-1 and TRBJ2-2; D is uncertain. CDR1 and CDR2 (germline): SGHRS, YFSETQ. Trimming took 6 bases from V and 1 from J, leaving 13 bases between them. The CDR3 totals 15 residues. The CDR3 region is CASMVSSGNTGELFF. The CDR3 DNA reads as TGCGCCAGCATGGTTAGTTCGGGGAACACCGGGGAGCTGTTTTTT.

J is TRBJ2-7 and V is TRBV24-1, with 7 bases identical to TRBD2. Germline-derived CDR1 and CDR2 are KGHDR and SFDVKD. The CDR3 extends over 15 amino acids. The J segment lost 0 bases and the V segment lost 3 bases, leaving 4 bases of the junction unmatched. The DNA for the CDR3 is TGTGCCACCAGTGATCCTACTAGCGCCTCCTACGAGCAGTACTTC. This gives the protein CATSDPTSASYEQYF.

The DNA of the CDR3 is TGTGCCAGCATATCGATGGACACTGAAGCTTTCTTT. It specifies CASISMDTEAFF. J is TRBJ1-1 and V is TRBV5-4; D call uncertain. Deletions cut 6 bases from V and 3 bases from J, with 9 bases between. CDR1 is SGHNT, CDR2 YYREEE, per germline (reference sequence). This CDR3 has 12 residues.

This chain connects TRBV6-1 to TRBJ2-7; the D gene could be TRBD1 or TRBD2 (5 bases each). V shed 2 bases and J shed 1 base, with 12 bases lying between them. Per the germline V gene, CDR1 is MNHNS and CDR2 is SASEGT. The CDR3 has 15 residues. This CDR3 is CASSESGTASYEQYF. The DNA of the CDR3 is TGTGCCAGCAGTGAATCCGGGACGGCATCCTACGAGCAGTACTTC.

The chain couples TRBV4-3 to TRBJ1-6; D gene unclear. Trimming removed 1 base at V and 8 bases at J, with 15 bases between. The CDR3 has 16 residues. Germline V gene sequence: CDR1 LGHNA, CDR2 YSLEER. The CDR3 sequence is CASSQGTPVDDSPLHF. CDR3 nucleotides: TGCGCCAGCAGCCAAGGGACCCCCGTTGACGATTCACCCCTCCACTTT.